This T cell receptor (beta chain) was recovered during a study of cytomegalovirus exposure and HLA in healthy donors. Study background: Prior work identified around 120 million unique TCR beta sequences in about 179 million T cells. Among the approximately 430 donors who were genotyped, around 77% fell in the genetic ancestry cluster that is associated with self-reported Caucasian donors.

Findings and limits, study-wide: Later findings reportedly placed an Asian-associated ancestry cluster below the approximately 670-donor mean for N-insertions. CMV serostatus was the only recorded immune exposure for donors.

This PCR relied on a set of 60 Vbeta primers and 13 Jbeta primers. TCRdb keeps only in-frame clones here, not all; method: immunoSEQ multiplex PCR. Here the sample spans 100,000 to 150,000 clones, around four fifths being singletons. In this sample, this clone turned up a few times. Its antigen is unknown. Germline V gene lookup returns CDR1 MNHEY and CDR2 SVGAGI. The V end lost 6 bases, the J end lost 5 bases, and 13 bases lay between the germline ends. CDR3 length equals 14 residues. This sequence joins TRBV6-5 and TRBJ2-2, with D possibly being TRBD1 (5 bases). Sequences were obtained from PBMCs. This sequence was found in a man between 60 and 75 years old in good health and CMV-seropositive. This CDR3 is CASRGQQLTGELFF. In DNA form, the CDR3 reads TGTGCCAGCAGAGGACAACAATTAACCGGGGAGCTGTTTTTT.